Reported below is one T cell receptor beta chain. Its cognate antigen is unknown. This sample is part of a study of T-cell reconstitution after alpha-beta-depleted transplantation in children. It was with unique molecular identifiers that the TCRbeta library was prepared. TCRdb itself ran the PCR reads through MiXCR, one entry per CDR3 protein. The profile shows 900,000 or so distinct CDR3 sequences, roughly 16% of them singletons. The junction had 9 bases not matched to a gene; V was cut back by 5 bases and J by 4 bases. This CDR3 comprises 15 residues. CDR1 is SGHRS, CDR2 YFSETQ, per germline. The study, taken as a whole, reports: By about two months after transplant, alpha-beta T cells reportedly arose from several hundred graft clones that had expanded. The origin of high day-60 TCRbeta diversity in some patients lay in surviving recipient T cells and thymic progenitors. Newly made T cells mostly supplied T-cell counts and diversity one year after transplant.

The specimen comprised PBMCs, mostly from graft donor cells, sampled 360 days after TCRalphabeta/CD19-depleted stem cell transplant. This receptor was obtained from a male patient under 18 who had a stem cell transplant for acute lymphoblastic leukemia, so the T cells may come from the graft donor. The chain carries TRBV5-1 and TRBJ2-3; 8 bases are shared with TRBD1. The CDR3: CASSFRGRGADTQYF. CDR3 DNA: TGCGCCAGCAGTTTCAGGGGGCGAGGGGCAGATACGCAGTATTTT.